This paragraph reports one T cell receptor (beta chain). Antigen specificity is unknown. The sample belongs to a study of cytomegalovirus exposure and HLA in healthy donors. Study results and caveats: The study listed under 200 cytomegalovirus-associated TCR beta chains. A later examination showed that TCR association rates differed by HLA locus, with DRB1 most and HLA-C fewest. Follow-up analysis later connected one missense variant in DCLRE1C with trimming of TCR beta V- and J-genes.

J lost 4 bases, V lost 4 bases, and 4 bases had no gene match. Per the germline V gene, CDR1 is SNHLY and CDR2 is FYNNEI. There are 14 residues in the CDR3. PCR employed 60 Vbeta and 13 Jbeta primers. Sequencing was performed with immunoSEQ multiplex PCR; in TCRdb, only in-frame clones are kept and a portion is missing. In the table there are 150,000 to 180,000 clones, around 75% of which are singletons. The sample was PBMCs. The J gene is TRBJ1-2, the V gene TRBV2; 9 positions match TRBD1. The source of this sequence is a man aged 25 to 45 in good health and CMV-seropositive. The CDR3 loop reads CASSGQGEAYGYTF. CDR3 sequence (DNA): TGTGCCAGCAGTGGACAGGGGGAGGCCTATGGCTACACCTTC.